The rows below give T cell receptor beta chains drawn from one sample of a study of blood T cell repertoires in COVID-19. The protocol was immunoSEQ multiplex PCR, while the TCRdb copy is restricted to in-frame clones and leaves out a portion. Of 100,000 to 150,000 clones listed, about 86% were seen once; the top ten hold around 15%. Sequenced: peripheral blood. The receptors originated from a woman between 45 and 65 years old with acute or convalescent COVID-19. The CDR3 runs from the conserved cysteine through the conserved F or W. The D gene is left open where the match is weak. Only some rows state a clone size, as once, few, many or a class for expanded clones.

j_call: TRBJ2-7; d_call: TRBD2; v_call: TRBV12-3/TRBV12-4; clone_size: -; cdr3_aa: CASQSLAGSEQYF; cdr3_nt: TGTGCCAGCCAAAGTCTAGCGGGGTCCGAGCAGTACTTC
j_call: TRBJ1-1; d_call: -; v_call: TRBV30; clone_size: few; cdr3_aa: CAGQGPITEAFF; cdr3_nt: TGTGCCGGTCAGGGCCCGATTACTGAAGCTTTCTTT
j_call: TRBJ1-2; d_call: TRBD1; v_call: TRBV27; clone_size: -; cdr3_aa: CASSPRQGYGYTF; cdr3_nt: TGTGCCAGCAGTCCCCGACAGGGCTATGGCTACACCTTC
j_call: TRBJ2-7; d_call: -; v_call: TRBV11-2; clone_size: once; cdr3_aa: CASSLTFRDSAYEQYF; cdr3_nt: TGTGCCAGCAGCTTAACATTTCGGGACTCTGCCTACGAGCAGTACTTC
j_call: TRBJ1-6; d_call: TRBD1; v_call: TRBV27; clone_size: -; cdr3_aa: CASSSGGLYNSPLHF; cdr3_nt: TGTGCCAGCAGTTCAGGGGGGCTCTATAATTCACCCCTCCACTTT
j_call: TRBJ2-3; d_call: TRBD1; v_call: TRBV15; clone_size: -; cdr3_aa: CATLPRDRATDTQYF; cdr3_nt: TGTGCCACCCTCCCCCGGGACAGGGCCACAGATACGCAGTATTTT
j_call: TRBJ1-6; d_call: -; v_call: TRBV10-3; clone_size: -; cdr3_aa: CAISESSRGNSPLHF; cdr3_nt: TGTGCCATCAGTGAGTCGTCTAGGGGTAATTCACCCCTCCACTTT
j_call: TRBJ1-2; d_call: TRBD1; v_call: TRBV2; clone_size: few; cdr3_aa: CASSEGQGASYGYTF; cdr3_nt: TGTGCCAGCAGTGAAGGACAGGGGGCAAGCTATGGCTACACCTTC
j_call: TRBJ1-2; d_call: TRBD1; v_call: TRBV14; clone_size: -; cdr3_aa: CASSQVQGAGGYTF; cdr3_nt: TGTGCCAGCAGCCAAGTGCAGGGGGCGGGTGGCTACACCTTC
j_call: TRBJ1-5; d_call: TRBD1; v_call: TRBV10-3; clone_size: -; cdr3_aa: CAISETGGNQPQHF; cdr3_nt: TGTGCCATCAGTGAGACAGGGGGTAATCAGCCCCAGCATTTT
j_call: TRBJ2-3; d_call: TRBD2; v_call: TRBV2; clone_size: -; cdr3_aa: CASRRTSGASTDTQYF; cdr3_nt: TGTGCCAGCAGGAGGACTAGCGGAGCTAGCACAGATACGCAGTATTTT
j_call: TRBJ1-2; d_call: TRBD1; v_call: TRBV19; clone_size: -; cdr3_aa: CASSIKGTGIGYTF; cdr3_nt: TGTGCCAGTAGTATTAAAGGGACAGGGATTGGCTACACCTTC
j_call: TRBJ1-2; d_call: TRBD1; v_call: TRBV3-1/TRBV3-2; clone_size: few; cdr3_aa: CASSQVEGAGNGYTF; cdr3_nt: TGTGCCAGCAGCCAAGTTGAGGGGGCCGGGAATGGCTACACCTTC
j_call: TRBJ2-7; d_call: TRBD2; v_call: TRBV3-1/TRBV3-2; clone_size: -; cdr3_aa: CASSQGRLAGVDEQYF; cdr3_nt: TGTGCCAGCAGCCAAGGGAGGTTAGCGGGGGTTGACGAGCAGTACTTC
j_call: TRBJ2-7; d_call: TRBD2; v_call: TRBV19; clone_size: -; cdr3_aa: CASSINSGGNSYEQYF; cdr3_nt: TGTGCCAGTAGTATCAATAGCGGGGGGAACTCCTACGAGCAGTACTTC
j_call: TRBJ1-2; d_call: -; v_call: TRBV6-5; clone_size: -; cdr3_aa: CASSYGTLDYGYTF; cdr3_nt: TGTGCCAGCAGTTACGGGACTCTGGACTATGGCTACACCTTC
j_call: TRBJ2-7; d_call: TRBD1; v_call: TRBV4-2; clone_size: few; cdr3_aa: CASSRINSGTGTGEQYF; cdr3_nt: TGTGCCAGCAGCCGAATCAATTCCGGGACAGGGACCGGCGAGCAGTACTTC
j_call: TRBJ1-4; d_call: -; v_call: TRBV9; clone_size: -; cdr3_aa: CASSATGEANEKLFF; cdr3_nt: TGTGCCAGCAGCGCAACCGGGGAAGCTAATGAAAAACTGTTTTTT
j_call: TRBJ2-3; d_call: -; v_call: TRBV29-1; clone_size: -; cdr3_aa: CSVAGDTGTDTQYF; cdr3_nt: TGCAGCGTTGCAGGGGACACGGGAACGGATACGCAGTATTTT
j_call: TRBJ2-7; d_call: -; v_call: TRBV2; clone_size: -; cdr3_aa: CASSTGPNSYEQYF; cdr3_nt: TGTGCCAGCAGCACAGGACCGAACTCCTACGAGCAGTACTTC
j_call: TRBJ2-3; d_call: TRBD2; v_call: TRBV5-4; clone_size: -; cdr3_aa: CASSFKPGTRRSDTQYF; cdr3_nt: TGTGCCAGCAGCTTTAAACCCGGGACTAGAAGGTCAGATACGCAGTATTTT
j_call: TRBJ2-7; d_call: -; v_call: TRBV7-2; clone_size: -; cdr3_aa: CASSNSGSSYEQYF; cdr3_nt: TGTGCCAGCAGCAATAGCGGTAGCTCCTACGAGCAGTACTTC
j_call: TRBJ2-2; d_call: TRBD1; v_call: TRBV5-6; clone_size: -; cdr3_aa: CASSFQGAPQTGELFF; cdr3_nt: TGTGCCAGCAGCTTTCAGGGGGCGCCGCAAACCGGGGAGCTGTTTTTT
j_call: TRBJ1-2; d_call: TRBD1; v_call: TRBV19; clone_size: -; cdr3_aa: CASSIRTGTYGYTF; cdr3_nt: TGTGCCAGTAGCATCCGGACAGGGACCTATGGCTACACCTTC
j_call: TRBJ1-2; d_call: -; v_call: TRBV21-1; clone_size: -; cdr3_aa: CASSNLLYGYTF; cdr3_nt: TGTGCCAGCAGCAACCTCCTCTATGGCTACACCTTC
j_call: TRBJ1-1; d_call: TRBD1; v_call: TRBV23-1; clone_size: -; cdr3_aa: CASSRPGQDPEGAATEAFF; cdr3_nt: TGCGCCAGCAGTCGCCCGGGACAGGACCCAGAAGGAGCTGCCACTGAAGCTTTCTTT
j_call: TRBJ1-2; d_call: -; v_call: TRBV5-1; clone_size: -; cdr3_aa: CASRLGQNYGYTF; cdr3_nt: TGCGCCAGCAGGCTGGGGCAGAACTATGGCTACACCTTC
j_call: TRBJ2-2; d_call: -; v_call: TRBV10-2; clone_size: few; cdr3_aa: CASSENPGRPGELFF; cdr3_nt: TGCGCCAGCAGTGAAAACCCGGGGAGACCCGGGGAGCTGTTTTTT
j_call: TRBJ2-7; d_call: TRBD2; v_call: TRBV27; clone_size: -; cdr3_aa: CASSLSGGAIYEQYF; cdr3_nt: TGTGCCAGCAGTCTTAGCGGGGGGGCGATATACGAGCAGTACTTC
j_call: TRBJ2-7; d_call: -; v_call: TRBV5-6; clone_size: -; cdr3_aa: CASSFYHRGHEQYF; cdr3_nt: TGTGCCAGCAGCTTTTATCACCGCGGGCACGAGCAGTACTTC
j_call: TRBJ2-2; d_call: -; v_call: TRBV19; clone_size: -; cdr3_aa: CASSIYSGAGELFF; cdr3_nt: TGTGCCAGTAGTATTTACTCCGGGGCCGGGGAGCTGTTTTTT
j_call: TRBJ1-4; d_call: TRBD1; v_call: TRBV2; clone_size: -; cdr3_aa: CATLPGQGASGLFF; cdr3_nt: TGTGCCACATTACCGGGACAGGGGGCTTCTGGACTGTTTTTT
j_call: TRBJ1-1; d_call: -; v_call: TRBV6-6; clone_size: -; cdr3_aa: CATQMTGRITEAFF; cdr3_nt: TGTGCCACTCAAATGACTGGCCGTATCACTGAAGCTTTCTTT
j_call: TRBJ1-5; d_call: TRBD1; v_call: TRBV6-6; clone_size: -; cdr3_aa: CASSPGTGVRRNQPQHF; cdr3_nt: TGTGCCAGCAGTCCCGGGACAGGGGTTCGGCGCAATCAGCCCCAGCATTTT
j_call: TRBJ1-4; d_call: -; v_call: TRBV14; clone_size: once; cdr3_aa: CASSKHLRGEKLFF; cdr3_nt: TGTGCCAGCAGCAAACATCTTAGGGGGGAAAAACTGTTTTTT
j_call: TRBJ1-5; d_call: -; v_call: TRBV6-6; clone_size: -; cdr3_aa: CASSYGRMNQPQHF; cdr3_nt: TGTGCCAGCAGTTACGGCAGGATGAATCAGCCCCAGCATTTT
j_call: TRBJ1-2; d_call: TRBD1; v_call: TRBV4-2; clone_size: -; cdr3_aa: CASSQAPGQGRTNYGYTF; cdr3_nt: TGTGCCAGCAGCCAAGCCCCGGGACAGGGGCGCACTAACTATGGCTACACCTTC
j_call: TRBJ2-7; d_call: TRBD2; v_call: TRBV29-1; clone_size: few; cdr3_aa: CSASGGPNFSYEQYF; cdr3_nt: TGCAGTGCTAGCGGGGGACCCAACTTCTCCTACGAGCAGTACTTC
j_call: TRBJ1-1; d_call: -; v_call: TRBV5-4; clone_size: -; cdr3_aa: CASSPTENTEAFF; cdr3_nt: TGTGCCAGCAGCCCGACAGAGAACACTGAAGCTTTCTTT
j_call: TRBJ1-5; d_call: -; v_call: TRBV6-6; clone_size: -; cdr3_aa: CASSYAGNNQPQHF; cdr3_nt: TGTGCCAGCAGTTACGCGGGGAACAATCAGCCCCAGCATTTT
j_call: TRBJ2-1; d_call: TRBD2; v_call: TRBV2; clone_size: -; cdr3_aa: CASRGTSGMYNEQFF; cdr3_nt: TGTGCCAGCAGGGGGACTAGCGGGATGTACAATGAGCAGTTCTTC
j_call: TRBJ1-6; d_call: -; v_call: TRBV2; clone_size: -; cdr3_aa: CASSTGHLWALHF; cdr3_nt: TGTGCCAGCTCGACGGGACACCTTTGGGCCCTCCACTTT
j_call: TRBJ1-2; d_call: -; v_call: TRBV19; clone_size: -; cdr3_aa: CASSSRYGYTF; cdr3_nt: TGTGCCAGTAGCTCTCGCTATGGCTACACCTTC
j_call: TRBJ1-6; d_call: TRBD1; v_call: TRBV19; clone_size: -; cdr3_aa: CASSPDRDRMYSPLHF; cdr3_nt: TGTGCCAGTAGTCCAGACCGGGACAGGATGTATTCACCCCTCCACTTT
j_call: TRBJ2-7; d_call: -; v_call: TRBV11-2; clone_size: -; cdr3_aa: CASSLNSLGHYGPREQYF; cdr3_nt: TGTGCCAGCAGCTTAAACTCCCTGGGACACTATGGTCCTCGGGAGCAGTACTTC
j_call: TRBJ1-5; d_call: TRBD1; v_call: TRBV12-5; clone_size: -; cdr3_aa: CASGPGTAYSNQPQHF; cdr3_nt: TGTGCTAGTGGTCCCGGGACAGCATATAGCAATCAGCCCCAGCATTTT
j_call: TRBJ2-2; d_call: TRBD1; v_call: TRBV24-1; clone_size: -; cdr3_aa: CATSDSRQGTGELFF; cdr3_nt: TGTGCCACCAGTGACTCCAGACAGGGGACCGGGGAGCTGTTTTTT
j_call: TRBJ2-6; d_call: TRBD1; v_call: TRBV5-5; clone_size: -; cdr3_aa: CASSLRTGSNSGANVLTF; cdr3_nt: TGTGCCAGCAGCTTACGGACAGGGTCGAACTCTGGGGCCAACGTCCTGACTTTC
j_call: TRBJ1-4; d_call: TRBD1; v_call: TRBV28; clone_size: -; cdr3_aa: CAYQAGGEKLFF; cdr3_nt: TGTGCCTACCAGGCAGGGGGGGAAAAACTGTTTTTT
j_call: TRBJ1-4; d_call: -; v_call: TRBV4-1; clone_size: -; cdr3_aa: CASSSWGQGINEKLFF; cdr3_nt: TGCGCCAGCTCATCCTGGGGGCAGGGGATTAATGAAAAACTGTTTTTT
j_call: TRBJ2-5; d_call: -; v_call: TRBV5-1; clone_size: few; cdr3_aa: CASSLYSGNSETQYF; cdr3_nt: TGCGCCAGCAGCTTGTATTCGGGAAATTCCGAGACCCAGTACTTC
j_call: TRBJ1-1; d_call: TRBD1; v_call: TRBV2; clone_size: -; cdr3_aa: CAKQGYHTEAFF; cdr3_nt: TGTGCCAAACAGGGGTACCACACTGAAGCTTTCTTT
j_call: TRBJ2-2; d_call: -; v_call: TRBV9; clone_size: -; cdr3_aa: CASSYRGGRELFF; cdr3_nt: TGTGCCAGCAGCTACAGGGGGGGCCGGGAGCTGTTTTTT
j_call: TRBJ2-3; d_call: TRBD2; v_call: TRBV5-5; clone_size: -; cdr3_aa: CASSLSAGLGGDTQYF; cdr3_nt: TGTGCCAGCAGCTTGAGCGCGGGCCTCGGGGGGGATACGCAGTATTTT
j_call: TRBJ2-7; d_call: -; v_call: TRBV19; clone_size: -; cdr3_aa: CASSSRRELGIYEQYF; cdr3_nt: TGTGCCAGTAGTTCCCGCCGGGAGTTAGGGATCTACGAGCAGTACTTC
j_call: TRBJ1-5; d_call: TRBD1; v_call: TRBV7-2; clone_size: -; cdr3_aa: CASSLATGSGQPQHF; cdr3_nt: TGTGCCAGCAGCTTAGCGACAGGGAGTGGTCAGCCCCAGCATTTT
j_call: TRBJ1-1; d_call: TRBD1; v_call: TRBV5-1; clone_size: few; cdr3_aa: CASSPTGGVWEAFF; cdr3_nt: TGCGCCAGCAGCCCGACAGGGGGCGTTTGGGAAGCTTTCTTT